The T cell receptor beta chain under discussion was sequenced for a study of CXCR3-negative and CXCR3-positive naive CD8 T cells. Study as a whole: The dataset comprises roughly 150 million TRB reads in total, with about 1.5 +/- 0.3 million reads per library.

General study findings and limits: Both naive subsets carried similar amounts of surface CD5, so TCR strength was inferred from TRB CDR3 properties. The study found that naive CXCR3-negative and CXCR3-positive cells shared TRBV-TRBJ usage, while memory cells differed. Naive subsets were similarly diverse, while memory CD8+ repertoires were much less diverse.

About this clonotype: As yet, its antigen is unknown.

In preparing the TRB cDNA libraries, 5' RACE with UMI labels was used. TCRdb reprocessed the 5' RACE reads, keeping one entry per CDR3 protein, no DNA. The table lists some 56,000 distinct CDR3 sequences, with more than 20% in the top ten. There are 15 residues in the CDR3. The germline CDR1 and CDR2 sequences are SGHRS and YFSETQ. The rearrangement uses TRBV5-1 and TRBJ2-2; TCRdb outputs TRBD2, but without DNA this stays unchecked. The TCR originated in a human donor in good health. Some clones in this sample may be carry-over from other donors' samples. Sequenced: memory CD8+ T cells from blood. The CDR3 sequence: CASSFLLAGTGELFF.